This entry lists 21 T cell receptor beta chains sequenced from one sample in a study of beta chain features in type 1 diabetes. Study-wide findings and caveats: A moderate, significant TCRB CDR3 shortening appeared in type 1 diabetes across four CD4+ subsets.

The investigators reverse transcribed all of the isolated RNA, so they sequenced expressed TCRB transcripts. Assay: immunoSEQ multiplex PCR; the TCRdb copy retains only in-frame clones and omits some. The data show about 160,000 clones, roughly 60% seen once. These receptors' targets are unknown. Sequencing input: naive CD4+ T cells from blood. These TCRs come from a young man with type 1 diabetes.

V and J are TRBV14 and TRBJ2-1; 7 bases align to TRBD1. V lost 5 bases to trimming and J lost 3 bases; unmatched junction nucleotides: 10. The germline gives CDR1 SGHDN, CDR2 FVKESK. This CDR3 comprises 16 residues. The CDR3 DNA follows: TGTGCCAGCAGCTCCATCGACAGGGCGGTCTACAATGAGCAGTTCTTC. It encodes CASSSIDRAVYNEQFF.

The chain joins TRBV30 to TRBJ1-2, with no clear D. Trimming removed 0 bases from V and 0 bases from J, with 8 bases in between. Germline CDR1 GTSNPN, CDR2 SVGIG (reference sequence). The CDR3 is 14 amino acids. The CDR3 here is CAWSVETTNYGYTF. The CDR3 bases are TGTGCCTGGAGTGTCGAGACCACTAACTATGGCTACACCTTC.

This clone was picked up a small number of times. V and J are TRBV29-1 and TRBJ2-7, with 7 bases matching TRBD1. This CDR3 contains 12 residues. Germline V CDR1 and CDR2: SQVTM, ANQGSEA. V gave up 7 bases and J gave up 3 bases; unmatched junction bases: 6. CDR3 protein: CSAQGVGYEQYF. Written as DNA, the CDR3 is TGCAGCGCGCAGGGGGTAGGCTACGAGCAGTACTTC.

The sample holds a few counts of this clone. The chain recombines TRBV14 with TRBJ1-2, with D possibly being TRBD1 (6 bases). Between the trimmed V and J ends, which lost 5 bases and 3 bases, there was a span of 16 bases. The CDR3 is 15 residues long. From germline, CDR1 is SGHDN and CDR2 FVKESK. The CDR3 coding sequence is TGTGCCAGCAGCGAGGGACATCCCCGCGACTATGGCTACACCTTC. Translating it yields CASSEGHPRDYGYTF.

This clone was observed a handful of times. The same CDR3 is also encoded by other DNA sequences in this sample. The genes are TRBV30 and TRBJ2-7; D is unclear. The CDR3 contains 12 residues. Germline assignment: CDR1 GTSNPN and CDR2 SVGIG (reference sequence). V lost 2 bases to trimming and J lost 0 bases, with 5 bases between them. The CDR3 region has the DNA TGTGCCTGGAGTAGTAGCTCCTACGAGCAGTACTTC. Translation gives CAWSSSSYEQYF.

V and J are TRBV5-1 and TRBJ2-5; possible D gene TRBD1, 6 bases. Germline V gene data show CDR1 as SGHRS and CDR2 as YFSETQ. Trimming removed 3 bases at V and 1 base at J, with 16 bases between. The CDR3 covers 16 residues. The CDR3 reads CASSSFWGLAQETQYF. DNA for the CDR3: TGCGCCAGCAGCTCGTTCTGGGGGCTAGCCCAAGAGACCCAGTACTTC.

The chain couples TRBV30 to TRBJ1-2, with 9 bases identical to TRBD1. The J segment lost 6 bases and the V segment lost 0 bases, leaving 2 bases of the junction unmatched. The CDR3 runs 13 residues. Germline-derived CDR1 and CDR2 are GTSNPN and SVGIG (reference sequence). CDR3 nucleotide sequence: TGTGCCTGGAGTGTACAGGGGGCGGATGGCTACACCTTC. This translates into CAWSVQGADGYTF.

This chain uses TRBV7-2 with TRBJ2-3; D not certain. V lost 2 bases and J 6 bases, leaving 9 bases between the germline ends. CDR3 length equals 13 residues. CDR1 is SGHTA, CDR2 FQGNSA, per germline. CDR3: CASSLRQSDTQYF. In DNA, the CDR3 is TGTGCCAGCAGCTTAAGGCAGTCTGATACGCAGTATTTT. The full variable domain, rest sourced from reference TRBV7-2 and TRBJ2-3, is GAGVSQSPSNKVTEKGKDVELRCDPISGHTALYWYRQSLGQGLEFLIYFQGNSAPDKSGLPSDRFSAERTGGSVSTLTIQRTQQEDSAVYLCASSLRQSDTQYFGPGTRLTVL.

This clone was counted a few times. This chain uses TRBV7-2 with TRBJ2-5; D is undetermined. Germline CDR1 SGHTA, CDR2 FQGNSA. V lost 5 bases and J 7 bases, leaving 14 bases between the germline ends. CDR3 length: 13 residues. The CDR3: CASSPWDVGTQYF. The DNA of the CDR3 is TGTGCCAGCAGCCCGTGGGATGTCGGGACCCAGTACTTC.

The chain recombines TRBV15 with TRBJ2-6, with D perhaps matching TRBD1 (5 bases). CDR3 length: 17 amino acids. V was cut by 3 bases and J by 2 bases, with 14 bases left in between. CDR1 is LNHNV, CDR2 YYDKDF, per germline (reference sequence). CDR3: CATSSPTVTAGANVLTF. The CDR3 DNA reads TGTGCCACCAGCAGTCCAACGGTGACAGCTGGGGCCAACGTCCTGACTTTC.

The chain has TRBV29-1 and TRBJ2-7; possible D gene TRBD2, 5 bases. Germline V gene lookup returns CDR1 SQVTM and CDR2 ANQGSEA. V shed 4 bases and J shed 9 bases, with 16 bases lying between them. The CDR3 loop spans 12 amino acids. The CDR3 here is CSVGGSRDAQYF. The CDR3, as DNA: TGCAGCGTTGGAGGATCGAGGGATGCGCAGTACTTC.

This rearrangement joins TRBV27 to TRBJ1-6; D might be TRBD1 (6 bases). The CDR3 is 14 residues long. Trimming cost V 6 bases and J 9 bases, with 15 bases left between them. CDR1 is MNHEY, CDR2 SMNVEV, per germline (reference sequence). In nucleotides, the CDR3 is TGTGCCAGCAGCTCCTTGACAGGCCGTTCACCCCTCCACTTT. Protein sequence: CASSSLTGRSPLHF.

This chain links TRBV7-2 with TRBJ1-5; the D is unclear. In germline, CDR1 is SGHTA, CDR2 FQGNSA. Between the trimmed V and J ends, which lost 9 bases and 2 bases, there was a span of 11 bases. The CDR3 has 13 amino acids. The CDR3 here is CASGIDRNQPQHF. The CDR3 DNA reads as TGTGCCAGTGGGATAGATCGCAATCAGCCCCAGCATTTT.

The chain uses TRBV28 and TRBJ1-1, with 7 bases aligning to TRBD1. The CDR3 spans 15 residues. V trimming: 5 bases; J trimming: 2 bases; junction bases outside the gene matches: 8. Germline assignment: CDR1 MDHEN and CDR2 SYDVKM. This CDR3 is CASSTPQGSNTEAFF. The CDR3, as DNA: TGTGCCAGCAGTACTCCACAGGGGTCTAACACTGAAGCTTTCTTT. Using reference TRBV28 and TRBJ1-1 for the parts outside the CDR3, the full variable domain is DVKVTQSSRYLVKRTGEKVFLECVQDMDHENMFWYRQDPGLGLRLIYFSYDVKMKEKGDIPEGYSVSREKKERFSLILESASTNQTSMYLCASSTPQGSNTEAFFGQGTRLTVV.

The V call is TRBV29-1, the J call TRBJ2-5; D is undetermined. Trimming stripped 2 bases from V and 9 bases from J, with 16 bases between. CDR3 length: 13 residues. CDR1 and CDR2 (germline): SQVTM, ANQGSEA. In DNA form, the CDR3 reads TGCAGCGTTGAATTCAGCCCGTTCTGGGCCCAGTACTTC. It yields the protein CSVEFSPFWAQYF.

CDR3 region: CASNRLERGAFF. Here the CDR3 DNA reads TGTGCCAGCAACCGGCTGGAACGAGGCGCTTTCTTT. This rearrangement joins TRBV7-2 to TRBJ1-1; D call uncertain. V shed 7 bases and J shed 11 bases, with 17 bases lying between them. Germline V gives CDR1 SGHTA, CDR2 FQGNSA. The CDR3 runs to 12 residues.

This clone was counted between two and nine times. The rearrangement uses TRBV7-9 and TRBJ2-1, with 12 positions matching TRBD2. This CDR3 has 15 residues. Germline CDR1 SEHNR, CDR2 FQNEAQ (reference sequence). The trim removed 5 bases at V and 5 bases at J, leaving 4 bases unmatched. This CDR3 is CASSRLAGDNNEQFF. In DNA form, the CDR3 reads TGTGCCAGCAGCCGACTAGCGGGGGACAACAATGAGCAGTTCTTC. The full variable domain, in which reference TRBV7-9 and TRBJ2-1 provide the parts outside the CDR3, is DTGVSQNPRHKITKRGQNVTFRCDPISEHNRLYWYRQTLGQGPEFLTYFQNEAQLEKSRLLSDRFSAERPKGSFSTLEIQRTEQGDSAMYLCASSRLAGDNNEQFFGPGTRLTVL.

V is TRBV7-9 and J is TRBJ2-1, with a possible D match to TRBD1 (6 bases). The germline gives CDR1 SEHNR, CDR2 FQNEAQ (reference sequence). The length of the CDR3 is 13 residues. The ends were cut back, 4 bases at V and 3 bases at J, with 7 bases in the middle. The CDR3 region has the DNA TGTGCCAGCAGCTCAGGGGTCTACAATGAGCAGTTCTTC. Its protein is CASSSGVYNEQFF.

This clone has only a few counts. V and J are TRBV30 and TRBJ1-4; D call uncertain. Germline loops: CDR1 GTSNPN, CDR2 SVGIG (reference sequence). The CDR3 is 13 amino acids. V was trimmed by 1 base and J by 4 bases, leaving 7 bases between them. CDR3 DNA: TGTGCCTGGAGTGAGGGATTTAATGAAAAACTGTTTTTT. The encoded protein is CAWSEGFNEKLFF.

The chain uses TRBV27 and TRBJ2-7; 8 bases align to TRBD2. The CDR3 length is 14 residues. The ends lost 2 bases at V and 5 bases at J; junction bases unmatched: 5. Per germline, CDR1 MNHEY and CDR2 SMNVEV (reference sequence). The CDR3 is CASSLTGGRHEQYF. The CDR3 DNA reads as TGTGCCAGCAGTTTAACGGGGGGGCGCCACGAGCAGTACTTC.

This clone was detected a few times. The J gene is TRBJ2-5, the V gene TRBV23-1; possible D gene TRBD1, 6 bases. TRBV23-1 is placed among ORFs of uncertain function. This CDR3 has 16 residues. V lost 0 bases and J lost 5, with 16 bases in between. In DNA form, the CDR3 reads TGCGCCAGCAGTCAATCCGGGACATCTTCCCTGGAGACCCAGTACTTC. Protein sequence: CASSQSGTSSLETQYF.